This is a list of T cell receptor beta chains from one sample in a study of cytomegalovirus exposure and HLA in healthy donors. Clones were read by immunoSEQ multiplex PCR, and TCRdb kept only the in-frame ones, dropping some. The data hold approximately 110,000 clones, with less than 80% observed a single time. Source material: PBMCs. The receptor set was obtained from a woman aged 40 to 50 in good health and CMV-seronegative. The CDR3 runs from the conserved cysteine through the conserved F or W. Each record gives: D gene, V gene, clone size, J gene, CDR3 protein, CDR3 DNA. A D gene is named only where the DNA matches it firmly. Clone size is given for some rows only: seen once, a few or many times, or a class if the clone is expanded.

.	TRBV7-2	.	TRBJ1-2	CASSLAWAGGGYGYTF	TGTGCCAGCAGCTTAGCGTGGGCTGGGGGAGGCTATGGCTACACCTTC
TRBD2	TRBV7-6	.	TRBJ2-5	CASSPLTSGEETQYF	TGTGCCAGCAGCCCACTGACTAGCGGGGAAGAGACCCAGTACTTC
.	TRBV9	.	TRBJ2-3	CASSTDGAGVIGSADTQYF	TGTGCCAGCAGCACCGACGGCGCGGGTGTAATCGGTAGTGCAGATACGCAGTATTTT
.	TRBV5-1	once	TRBJ1-3	CASSLTVQGNSGDTIYF	TGCGCCAGCAGTTTAACTGTACAGGGCAACTCTGGAGACACCATATATTTT
TRBD1	TRBV5-5	few	TRBJ2-3	CASSLGDRGWVTSTDTQYF	TGTGCCAGCAGCTTGGGAGACAGGGGATGGGTGACTAGCACAGATACGCAGTATTTT
TRBD1	TRBV7-7	.	TRBJ2-2	CASSAGTGRTGELFF	TGTGCCAGCAGCGCCGGGACAGGGCGGACCGGGGAGCTGTTTTTT
.	TRBV10-1	few	TRBJ2-2	CANPKGDTNTGELFF	TGCGCCAACCCGAAAGGGGACACTAACACCGGGGAGCTGTTTTTT
TRBD1	TRBV11-2	.	TRBJ1-2	CASSLKVGGQGWNYGYTF	TGTGCCAGCAGCTTAAAGGTGGGGGGACAGGGGTGGAACTATGGCTACACCTTC
.	TRBV6-5	.	TRBJ1-5	CASKGDSNQPQHF	TGTGCCAGCAAGGGGGATAGCAATCAGCCCCAGCATTTT
TRBD1	TRBV28	.	TRBJ1-2	CASSPWTGEALGYGYTF	TGTGCCAGCAGTCCCTGGACAGGGGAGGCACTTGGCTATGGCTACACCTTC
TRBD1	TRBV9	.	TRBJ2-7	CASSVGTGSSYEQYF	TGTGCCAGCAGCGTGGGGACAGGGAGCTCCTACGAGCAGTACTTC
.	TRBV7-2	.	TRBJ2-1	CASSGTFANEQFF	TGTGCCAGCAGCGGGACTTTCGCTAATGAGCAGTTCTTC
.	TRBV7-8	few	TRBJ1-5	CASSLDNSNQPQHF	TGTGCCAGCAGTCTGGACAATAGCAATCAGCCCCAGCATTTT
TRBD2	TRBV19	.	TRBJ2-1	CASSIAGGSDQFF	TGTGCCAGTAGTATAGCGGGGGGGTCAGATCAGTTCTTC
.	TRBV2	few	TRBJ2-7	CASTQVREQYF	TGTGCCAGCACACAGGTCCGGGAGCAGTACTTC
TRBD2	TRBV28	.	TRBJ2-1	CASSPPRGGWNEQFF	TGTGCCAGCAGCCCGCCGCGGGGGGGGTGGAATGAGCAGTTCTTC
.	TRBV27	.	TRBJ2-1	CASSSYLARDSTYNEQFF	TGTGCCAGCAGTTCCTACCTAGCTAGGGATAGTACCTACAATGAGCAGTTCTTC
TRBD2	TRBV10-3	few	TRBJ2-7	CAISESSGVYEQYF	TGTGCCATCAGTGAAAGTAGCGGGGTATACGAGCAGTACTTC
.	TRBV7-9	.	TRBJ2-1	CASGRGTSYNEQFF	TGTGCCAGCGGTAGGGGGACCTCCTACAATGAGCAGTTCTTC
.	TRBV7-8	.	TRBJ1-1	CASSPPKGIGTEAFF	TGTGCCAGCAGCCCGCCCAAGGGGATCGGGACTGAAGCTTTCTTT
.	TRBV5-4	.	TRBJ2-7	CASSLGTSGKPNYEQYF	TGTGCCAGCAGCTTGGGAACGTCGGGGAAGCCAAACTACGAGCAGTACTTC